The 22 T cell receptor beta chains below were found in one sample sequenced in a study of blood T cells in healthy people across ages. Next came a second PCR, run for about 7 to 12 cycles, which used a sample-barcoded 5' primer along with a J-beta primer mix. One entry per CDR3 protein, called by TCRdb with MiXCR from the 5' RACE reads. The data show 590,000 or so distinct CDR3 sequences, under 30% seen once. Sequencing was performed on blood. These receptor sequences come from a woman of 80 years or more in good health.

This clonotype was picked up a small number of times. CDR3 nucleotide sequence: TGCAGCGTTGGAGGGAAGCGGGAGCTCGGATACAATGAGCAGTTCTTC. Protein sequence: CSVGGKRELGYNEQFF. The gene calls are TRBV29-1 and TRBJ2-1; TRBD2 agrees at 8 bases. The junction had 12 bases not matched to a gene; V was cut back by 4 bases and J by 4 bases. The CDR3 length is 16 residues. Per the germline V gene, CDR1 is SQVTM and CDR2 is ANQGSEA.

About this clonotype: One base away lies a much larger clone, so this may be a sequencing read error. The rearrangement joins TRBV6-6 to TRBJ1-1; D is perhaps TRBD1 (5 bases). V lost 6 bases, J lost 1 base, and 15 bases lay in between. The CDR3 loop spans 15 amino acids. Germline assignment: CDR1 MNHNY and CDR2 SVGAGI (reference sequence). The CDR3 nucleotides are TGTGCCAGCAGCCAACGCCGACAGTCGAACACTGAAGCTTTCTTT. It specifies CASSQRRQSNTEAFF.

This clonotype has at least ten counts. This may arise from a read error, as a much more abundant clone is one base away. V and J are TRBV7-8 and TRBJ2-5; 12 nucleotides align to TRBD2. CDR1 SGHVS and CDR2 FQNEAQ come from the germline V gene. The CDR3 is 20 amino acids. V gave up 6 bases and J gave up 11 bases; unmatched junction bases: 28. This CDR3 reads CASRSPGTSGPGSGSNEQYF. Written as DNA, the CDR3 is TGTGCCAGCAGATCGCCCGGGACTAGCGGGCCAGGCTCTGGGAGCAATGAGCAGTACTTC.

The chain carries TRBV7-9 and TRBJ2-1; 10 bases align to TRBD1. The CDR3 is made up of 18 amino acids. Germline V gene data show CDR1 as SEHNR and CDR2 as FQNEAQ (reference sequence). J gave up 7 bases and V 2 bases, and 14 bases lay outside the gene matches. The CDR3 nucleotides read TGTGCCAGCAGCTTAAGATCCTCTCCTTGGGACAGGGGAAATGAGCAGTTCTTC. It codes for CASSLRSSPWDRGNEQFF.

This clonotype has more than one count but fewer than ten. This sequence joins TRBV30 and TRBJ2-7; 8 nucleotides align to TRBD1. CDR1 GTSNPN and CDR2 SVGIG come from the germline V gene (reference sequence). The length of the CDR3 is 15 residues. Trimming at V came to 3 bases and at J to 2 bases, leaving 9 bases not matched to a gene. The CDR3 nucleotides are TGTGCCTGGAGCCGTCCCCGACAGGGGCCCTACGAGCAGTACTTC. It codes for CAWSRPRQGPYEQYF.

Turning to this clonotype: A much larger clone differs from this one at a single base, so this may be a read error. The CDR3 region has the DNA TGCAGTGCTAGACCCTATAAGGAGCAGTACTTC. Its protein is CSARPYKEQYF. The chain carries TRBV20-1 and TRBJ2-7; D is uncertain. The V gene lost 2 bases and the J gene lost 7 bases, with 9 bases spanning the gap. Germline assignment: CDR1 DFQATT and CDR2 SNEGSKA (reference sequence). The CDR3 is 11 residues long.

There are a few counts of this clonotype. This rearrangement joins TRBV20-1 to TRBJ2-1; 7 bases agree with TRBD1. The better agreement between TRBJ2-7 and the DNA end casts doubt on the J call. Germline V gives CDR1 DFQATT, CDR2 SNEGSKA (reference sequence). This CDR3 region has 13 residues. This CDR3 reads CSASGTVYNEQYF. The DNA of the CDR3 is TGCAGTGCTTCCGGGACAGTTTACAATGAGCAGTACTTC.

This clonotype has ten or more counts. The genes are TRBV15 and TRBJ2-5, with 7 bases aligning to TRBD1. The CDR3 loop spans 12 amino acids. Per the germline V gene, CDR1 is LNHNV and CDR2 is YYDKDF (reference sequence). The CDR3 DNA reads TGTGCGACGTCCAGGGGGCAAGAGACCCAGTACTTC. Protein: CATSRGQETQYF.

The sample holds a few counts of this clonotype. This chain uses TRBV5-1 with TRBJ1-1; D possibly corresponds to TRBD1 (6 bases). Germline loops: CDR1 SGHRS, CDR2 YFSETQ. This CDR3 contains 13 residues. Between the trimmed V and J ends, which lost 3 bases and 3 bases, there was a span of 9 bases. The CDR3 loop reads CASSWKGDTEAFF. CDR3 sequence (DNA): TGCGCCAGCAGCTGGAAGGGGGACACTGAAGCTTTCTTT.

This clonotype was counted a few times. The chain links TRBV20-1 to TRBJ1-6; 11 bases fit TRBD1. The CDR3 totals 13 residues. The germline V gene has CDR1 DFQATT and CDR2 SNEGSKA (reference sequence). Unmatched junction bases numbered 5, after V lost 6 bases and J lost 10 bases. The CDR3 bases are TGCAGTGCGGGACAGGGGGTAAGGTCACCCCTCCACTTT. Translating it yields CSAGQGVRSPLHF.

This clonotype was counted many times. The chain uses TRBV2 and TRBJ2-5; a possible D gene is TRBD1 (6 bases). From germline, CDR1 is SNHLY and CDR2 FYNNEI. The ends were cut back, 10 bases at V and 5 bases at J, with 11 bases in the middle. This CDR3 spans 11 amino acids. CDR3 sequence (DNA): TGTGCCACTAGGACAGTGGAGACCCAGTACTTC. It translates to CATRTVETQYF.

This clonotype occurred a few times. Just one base apart from a much larger clone, this may be a read error. V gene TRBV5-1 combines with J gene TRBJ2-7; 7 nucleotides agree with TRBD1. Germline CDR1 is SGHRS and CDR2 is YFSETQ. The CDR3 contains 15 residues. V shed 0 bases, J shed 6 bases, and the junction held 9 bases outside the gene matches. The CDR3 DNA reads as TGCGCCAGCAGCTTGGGGGCGACAGGGAACGGCGAGCAGTACTTC. This translates into CASSLGATGNGEQYF.

The chain uses TRBV7-9 and TRBJ1-2; perhaps TRBD1 as D (5 bases). Germline V gene data show CDR1 as SEHNR and CDR2 as FQNEAQ (reference sequence). The CDR3 consists of 15 residues. V dropped 9 bases and J dropped 4 bases, with 21 bases sitting between them. The CDR3 DNA follows: TGTGCCAGTACACATCTAGGGACGGTGAGCTATGGCTACACCTTC. It is translated as CASTHLGTVSYGYTF.

Remarks on this clonotype: A much larger clone is a single base away; this may be a read error. The CDR3 is CTTSSSRDWENEQFF. In DNA, the CDR3 is TGTACCACCAGCAGCTCCCGGGACTGGGAAAATGAGCAGTTCTTC. The gene calls are TRBV15 and TRBJ2-1; the D gene is possibly TRBD2 (6 bases). The CDR3 consists of 15 residues. Germline loops: CDR1 LNHNV, CDR2 YYDKDF (reference sequence). The entire variable domain, with the rest obtained from reference TRBV15 and TRBJ2-1, is as follows: DAMVIQNPRYQVTQFGKPVTLSCSQTLNHNVMYWYQQKSSQAPKLLFHYYDKDFNNEADTPDNFQSRRPNTSFCFLDIRSPGLGDTAMYLCTTSSSRDWENEQFFGPGTRLTVL.

This clonotype appeared once. A much larger clone lies a single base off, so this may be a read error. The V and J genes are TRBV19 and TRBJ2-1; TRBD1 agrees at 8 bases. CDR3 size: 16 residues. In germline, CDR1 is LNHDA, CDR2 SQIVND (reference sequence). The CDR3, as DNA: TGTGCCAGTACAGGGGGCCCTTCGGGGTCCTACAATGGGCAGTTCTTC. Amino acid sequence: CASTGGPSGSYNGQFF.

This clonotype was picked up many times. This chain joins TRBV28 and TRBJ1-5, with D possibly TRBD1 on 6 matching bases. The CDR3 extends over 14 amino acids. Germline CDR1 reads MDHEN; CDR2 reads SYDVKM. The V and J ends lost 5 bases and 5 bases respectively, with 13 bases between them. CDR3 amino acids: CASSRDRPDQPQHF. In DNA, the CDR3 is TGTGCCAGCAGTCGTGACAGGCCCGATCAGCCCCAGCATTTT.

Concerning this clonotype: A clone one base away is much larger, so this may be a read error. V and J are TRBV4-2 and TRBJ2-5; D may correspond to TRBD1 or TRBD2 (5 bases each). With the DNA end fitting TRBJ2-1 better, the J assignment may be wrong. Germline values: CDR1 LGHNA, CDR2 YNFKEQ. The CDR3 spans 19 residues. CDR3 coding DNA: TGTGCCAGCAGCCAAGATTATAGGGGCAGAGGGAAGTACCAAGAGACCCAGTTCTTC. Amino acids: CASSQDYRGRGKYQETQFF.

The J gene is TRBJ2-2, the V gene TRBV11-1; 9 bases match TRBD2. Germline V gene lookup returns CDR1 SGHAT and CDR2 FQDESV (reference sequence). V was clipped by 4 bases and J by 2 bases; unmatched bases: 23. The CDR3 runs to 22 residues. CDR3 loop: CASSSLPNLAGAPRKNTGELFF. CDR3 in DNA: TGTGCCAGCAGCTCTCTGCCCAACTTAGCGGGGGCCCCGAGAAAAAACACCGGGGAGCTGTTTTTT.

J is TRBJ1-1 and V is TRBV7-6; TRBD1 is a possible D gene (6 bases). The germline V gene encodes CDR1 SGHVS and CDR2 FNYEAQ. CDR3 size: 18 residues. V lost 1 base and J lost 0, with 18 bases in between. The CDR3, as DNA: TGTGCCAGCAGCTTAGGGTTTACAGGGAGTGCGATGAACACTGAAGCTTTCTTT. This gives the protein CASSLGFTGSAMNTEAFF.

This clonotype was found many times. V is TRBV20-1 and J is TRBJ1-2, with D possibly being TRBD1 (6 bases). With 5 bases removed from V and 8 bases from J, the gap between germline ends came to 15 bases. This CDR3 spans 12 amino acids. CDR1 is DFQATT, CDR2 SNEGSKA, per germline (reference sequence). The CDR3 nucleotides read TGCAGTGCTTGGGGGCAGTTTGGCGGCTACACCTTC. As protein: CSAWGQFGGYTF.

With regard to this clonotype: A much larger clone is a single base away; this may be a read error. The chain is built from TRBV7-2 and TRBJ1-2; possible D gene TRBD1, 6 bases. Germline CDR1 reads SGHTA; CDR2 reads FQGNSA. Trimming took off 1 base at V and 4 bases at J, with 13 bases between the two ends. The CDR3 covers 15 residues. CDR3 amino acids: CASSLGQEATYGYTF. The CDR3 DNA follows: TGTGCCAGCAGCTTAGGACAGGAGGCTACCTATGGCTACACCTTC.

With respect to this clonotype: A read error is possible here, since a much larger clone lies one base away. The chain couples TRBV27 to TRBJ1-2, with TRBD1 identical over 7 bases. Germline V CDR1 and CDR2: MNHEY, SMNVEV (reference sequence). The CDR3 sequence is 15 residues long. As DNA, the CDR3 is TGTGCCAGCAGTTTCGACAGGGCCGGAGGCTATGGCTGCACCTTC. Its protein product is CASSFDRAGGYGCTF.